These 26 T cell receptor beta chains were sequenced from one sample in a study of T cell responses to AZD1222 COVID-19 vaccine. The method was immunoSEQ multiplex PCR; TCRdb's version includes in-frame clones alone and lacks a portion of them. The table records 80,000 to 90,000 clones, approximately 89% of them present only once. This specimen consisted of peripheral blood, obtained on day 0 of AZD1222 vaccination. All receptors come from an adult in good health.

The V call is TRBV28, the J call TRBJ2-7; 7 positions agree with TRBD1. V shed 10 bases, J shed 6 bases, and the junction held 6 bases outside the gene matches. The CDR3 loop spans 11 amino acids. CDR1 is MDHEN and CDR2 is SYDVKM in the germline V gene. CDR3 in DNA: TGTGCCACTAAGGGGGCCGGCGAGCAGTACTTC. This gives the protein CATKGAGEQYF.

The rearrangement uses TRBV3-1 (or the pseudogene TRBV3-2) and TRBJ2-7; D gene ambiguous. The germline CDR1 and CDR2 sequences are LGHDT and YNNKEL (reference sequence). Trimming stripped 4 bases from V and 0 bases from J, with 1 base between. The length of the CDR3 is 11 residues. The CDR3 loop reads CASSLSYEQYF. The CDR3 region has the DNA TGTGCCAGCAGCCTCTCCTACGAGCAGTACTTC.

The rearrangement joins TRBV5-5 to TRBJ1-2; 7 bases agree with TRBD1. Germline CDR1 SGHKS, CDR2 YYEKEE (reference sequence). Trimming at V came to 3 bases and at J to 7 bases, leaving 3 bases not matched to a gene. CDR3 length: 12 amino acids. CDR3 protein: CASSSGTAGYTF. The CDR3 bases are TGTGCCAGCAGCTCCGGGACAGCTGGCTACACCTTC.

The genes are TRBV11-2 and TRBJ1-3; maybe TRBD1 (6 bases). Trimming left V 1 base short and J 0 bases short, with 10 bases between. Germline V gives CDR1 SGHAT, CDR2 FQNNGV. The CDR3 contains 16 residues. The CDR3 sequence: CASSLGQVLSGNTIYF. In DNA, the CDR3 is TGTGCCAGCAGCTTAGGACAGGTTCTCTCTGGAAACACCATATATTTT.

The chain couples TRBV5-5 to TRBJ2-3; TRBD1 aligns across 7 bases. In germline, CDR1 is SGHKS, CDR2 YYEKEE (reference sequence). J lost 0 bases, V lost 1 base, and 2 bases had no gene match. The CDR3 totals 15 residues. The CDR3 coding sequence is TGTGCCAGCAGCTTGTCGGGACAGAGCACAGATACGCAGTATTTT. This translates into CASSLSGQSTDTQYF.

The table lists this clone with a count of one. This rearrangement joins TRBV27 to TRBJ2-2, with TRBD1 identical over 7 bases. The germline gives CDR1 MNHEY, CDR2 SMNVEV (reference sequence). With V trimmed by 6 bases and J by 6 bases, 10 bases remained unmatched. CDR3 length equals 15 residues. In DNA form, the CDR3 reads TGTGCCAGCAGACCGACAGGGCGGATCCCCGGGGAGCTGTTTTTT. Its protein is CASRPTGRIPGELFF.

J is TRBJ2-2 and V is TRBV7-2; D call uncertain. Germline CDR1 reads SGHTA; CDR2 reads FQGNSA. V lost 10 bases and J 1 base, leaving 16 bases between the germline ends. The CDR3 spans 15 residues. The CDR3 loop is CATRLVQRNTGELFF. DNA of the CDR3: TGTGCCACGCGTTTGGTCCAGCGGAACACCGGGGAGCTGTTTTTT.

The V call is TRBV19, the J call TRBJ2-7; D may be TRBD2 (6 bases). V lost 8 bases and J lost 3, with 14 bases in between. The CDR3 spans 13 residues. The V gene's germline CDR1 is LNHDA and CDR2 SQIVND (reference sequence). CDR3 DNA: TGTGCCAGTTCGACAGCCGGGGGCTACGAGCAGTACTTC. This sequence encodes CASSTAGGYEQYF.

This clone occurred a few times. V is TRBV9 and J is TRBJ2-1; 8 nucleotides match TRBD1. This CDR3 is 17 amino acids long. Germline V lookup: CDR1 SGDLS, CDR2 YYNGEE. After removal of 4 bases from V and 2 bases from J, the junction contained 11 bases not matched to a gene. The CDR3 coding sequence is TGTGCCAGCAGCCCAGGGGGCGCCGCCGTCCCCTACAATGAGCAGTTCTTC. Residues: CASSPGGAAVPYNEQFF.

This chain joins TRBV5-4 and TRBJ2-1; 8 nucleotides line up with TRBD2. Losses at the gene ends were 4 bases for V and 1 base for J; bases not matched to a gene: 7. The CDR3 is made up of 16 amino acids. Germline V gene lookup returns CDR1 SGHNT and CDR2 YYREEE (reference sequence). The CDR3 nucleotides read TGTGCCAGCAGCGCTCGCCGGGGGGGGTCCTACAATGAGCAGTTCTTC. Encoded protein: CASSARRGGSYNEQFF.

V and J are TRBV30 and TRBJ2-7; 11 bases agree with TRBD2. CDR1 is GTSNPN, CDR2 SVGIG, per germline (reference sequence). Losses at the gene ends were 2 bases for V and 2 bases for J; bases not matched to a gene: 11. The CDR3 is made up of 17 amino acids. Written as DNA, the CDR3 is TGTGCCTGGAGTCCTCGCTTAGGGACTAGCGGAACCTACGAGCAGTACTTC. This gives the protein CAWSPRLGTSGTYEQYF.

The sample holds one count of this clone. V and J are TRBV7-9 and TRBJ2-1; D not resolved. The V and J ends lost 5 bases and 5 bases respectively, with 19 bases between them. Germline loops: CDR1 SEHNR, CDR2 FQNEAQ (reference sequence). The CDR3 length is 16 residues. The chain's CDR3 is CASSPKLGVANNEQFF. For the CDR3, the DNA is TGTGCCAGCAGCCCCAAACTCGGCGTCGCTAACAATGAGCAGTTCTTC.

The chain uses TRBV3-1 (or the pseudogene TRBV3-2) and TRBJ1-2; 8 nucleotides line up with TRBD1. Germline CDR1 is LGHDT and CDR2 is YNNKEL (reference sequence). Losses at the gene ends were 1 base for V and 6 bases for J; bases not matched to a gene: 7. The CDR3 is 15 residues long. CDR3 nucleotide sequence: TGTGCCAGCAGCCAAGCCGGGCAGGGGGCTCATGGCTACACCTTC. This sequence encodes CASSQAGQGAHGYTF.

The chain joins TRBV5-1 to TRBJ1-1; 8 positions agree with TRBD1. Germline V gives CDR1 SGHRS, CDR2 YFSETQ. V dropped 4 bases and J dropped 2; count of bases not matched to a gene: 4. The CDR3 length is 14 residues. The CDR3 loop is CASSRDRGNTEAFF. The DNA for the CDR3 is TGCGCCAGCAGCAGAGACAGGGGAAACACTGAAGCTTTCTTT.

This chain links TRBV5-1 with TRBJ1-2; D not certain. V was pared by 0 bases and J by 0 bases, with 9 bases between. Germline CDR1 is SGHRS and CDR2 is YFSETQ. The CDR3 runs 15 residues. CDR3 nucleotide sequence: TGCGCCAGCAGCTTGGGTCCCACTTCTAACTATGGCTACACCTTC. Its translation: CASSLGPTSNYGYTF.

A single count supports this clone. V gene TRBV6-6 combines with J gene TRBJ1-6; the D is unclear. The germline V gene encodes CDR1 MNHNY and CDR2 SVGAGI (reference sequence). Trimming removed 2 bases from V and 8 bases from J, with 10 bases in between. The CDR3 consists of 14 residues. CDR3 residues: CASSYPAQDSPLHF. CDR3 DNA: TGTGCCAGCAGTTACCCCGCTCAGGATTCACCCCTCCACTTT.

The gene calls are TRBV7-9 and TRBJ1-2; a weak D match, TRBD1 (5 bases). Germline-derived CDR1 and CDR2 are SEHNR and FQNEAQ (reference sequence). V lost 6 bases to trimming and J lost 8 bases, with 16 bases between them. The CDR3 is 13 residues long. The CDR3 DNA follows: TGTGCCAGCAGTGTGGGGGGAGGTGGCGGCTACACCTTC. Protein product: CASSVGGGGGYTF.

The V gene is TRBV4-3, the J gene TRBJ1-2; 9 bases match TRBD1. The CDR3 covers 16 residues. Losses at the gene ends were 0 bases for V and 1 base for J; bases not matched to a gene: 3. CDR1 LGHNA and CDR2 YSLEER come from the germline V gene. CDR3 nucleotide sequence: TGCGCCAGCAGCCAAGATAGGGGACAGGGTAACTATGGCTACACCTTC. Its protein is CASSQDRGQGNYGYTF.

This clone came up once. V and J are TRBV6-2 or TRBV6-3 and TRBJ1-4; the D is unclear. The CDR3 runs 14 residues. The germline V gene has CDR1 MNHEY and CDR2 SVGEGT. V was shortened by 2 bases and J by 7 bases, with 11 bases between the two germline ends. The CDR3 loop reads CASSYNSLIEKLFF. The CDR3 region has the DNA TGTGCCAGCAGTTACAACAGCCTAATTGAAAAACTGTTTTTT.

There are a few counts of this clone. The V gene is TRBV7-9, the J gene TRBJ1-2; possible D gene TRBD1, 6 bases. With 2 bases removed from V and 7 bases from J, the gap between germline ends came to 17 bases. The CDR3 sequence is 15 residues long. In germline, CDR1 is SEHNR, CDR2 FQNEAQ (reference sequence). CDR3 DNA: TGTGCCAGCAGCTTAAGCTTGGGGGCGCAGAGTGGCTACACCTTC. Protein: CASSLSLGAQSGYTF.

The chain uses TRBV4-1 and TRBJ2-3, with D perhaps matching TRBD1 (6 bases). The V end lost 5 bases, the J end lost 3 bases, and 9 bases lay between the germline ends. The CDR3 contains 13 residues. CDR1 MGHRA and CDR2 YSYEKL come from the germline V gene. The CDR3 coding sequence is TGCGCCAGCAGCTCCAGGGGAACAGATACGCAGTATTTT. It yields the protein CASSSRGTDTQYF.

For the CDR3, the DNA is TGTGCCAGCAGTGAAACCGCACTTTCCTCCAGTTACTCTGGAAACACCATATATTTT. This gives the protein CASSETALSSSYSGNTIYF. The chain combines TRBV6-1 with TRBJ1-3; no definite D call. V was trimmed by 2 bases and J by 0 bases, leaving 20 bases between them. The CDR3 covers 19 residues. Germline CDR1 reads MNHNS; CDR2 reads SASEGT.

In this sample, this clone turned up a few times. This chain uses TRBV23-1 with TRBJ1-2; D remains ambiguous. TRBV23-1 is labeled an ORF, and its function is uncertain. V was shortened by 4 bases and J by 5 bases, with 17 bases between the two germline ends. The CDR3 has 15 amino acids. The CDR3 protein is CASSLPLVSGYGYTF. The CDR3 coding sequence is TGCGCCAGCAGTCTCCCCCTCGTTTCGGGATATGGCTACACCTTC.

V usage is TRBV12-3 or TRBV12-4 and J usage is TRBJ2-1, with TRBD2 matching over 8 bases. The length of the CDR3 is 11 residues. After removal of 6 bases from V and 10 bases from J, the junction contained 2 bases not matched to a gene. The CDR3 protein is CASSRGGEQFF. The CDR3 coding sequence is TGTGCCAGCAGCCGGGGGGGAGAGCAGTTCTTC.

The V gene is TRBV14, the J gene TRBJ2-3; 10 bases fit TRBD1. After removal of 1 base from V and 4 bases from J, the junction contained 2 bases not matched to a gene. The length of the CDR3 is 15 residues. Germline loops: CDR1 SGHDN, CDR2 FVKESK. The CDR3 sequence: CASSQVTGGADTQYF. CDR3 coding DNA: TGTGCCAGCAGCCAAGTGACAGGGGGCGCAGATACGCAGTATTTT. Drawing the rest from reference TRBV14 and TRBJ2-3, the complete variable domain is EAGVTQFPSHSVIEKGQTVTLRCDPISGHDNLYWYRRVMGKEIKFLLHFVKESKQDESGMPNNRFLAERTGGTYSTLKVQPAELEDSGVYFCASSQVTGGADTQYFGPGTRLTVL.

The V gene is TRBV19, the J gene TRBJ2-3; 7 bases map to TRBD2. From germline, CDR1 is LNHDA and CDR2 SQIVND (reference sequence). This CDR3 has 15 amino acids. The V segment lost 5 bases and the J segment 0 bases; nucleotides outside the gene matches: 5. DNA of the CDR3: TGTGCCAGTAGTTTTAGCGGGCCGAGCACAGATACGCAGTATTTT. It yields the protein CASSFSGPSTDTQYF.